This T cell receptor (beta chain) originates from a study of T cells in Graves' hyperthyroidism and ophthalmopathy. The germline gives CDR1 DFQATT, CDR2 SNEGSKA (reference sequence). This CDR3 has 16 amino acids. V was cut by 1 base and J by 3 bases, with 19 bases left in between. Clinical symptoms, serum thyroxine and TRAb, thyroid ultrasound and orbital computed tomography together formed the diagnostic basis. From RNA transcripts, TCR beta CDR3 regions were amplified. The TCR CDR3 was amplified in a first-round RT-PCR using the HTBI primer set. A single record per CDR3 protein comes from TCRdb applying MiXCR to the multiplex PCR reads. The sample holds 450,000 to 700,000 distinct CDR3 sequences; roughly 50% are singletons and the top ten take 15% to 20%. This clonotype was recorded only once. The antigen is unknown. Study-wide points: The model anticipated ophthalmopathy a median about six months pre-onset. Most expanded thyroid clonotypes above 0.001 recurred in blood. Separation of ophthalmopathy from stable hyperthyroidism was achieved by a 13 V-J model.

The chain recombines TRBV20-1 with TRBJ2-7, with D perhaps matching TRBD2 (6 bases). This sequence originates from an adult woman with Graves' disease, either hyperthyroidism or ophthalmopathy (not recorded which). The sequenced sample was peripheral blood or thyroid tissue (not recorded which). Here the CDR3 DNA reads TGCAGTGCTAGAGTTCGGGGGAAGGTGCTTTTCTACGAGCAGTACTTC. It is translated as CSARVRGKVLFYEQYF.